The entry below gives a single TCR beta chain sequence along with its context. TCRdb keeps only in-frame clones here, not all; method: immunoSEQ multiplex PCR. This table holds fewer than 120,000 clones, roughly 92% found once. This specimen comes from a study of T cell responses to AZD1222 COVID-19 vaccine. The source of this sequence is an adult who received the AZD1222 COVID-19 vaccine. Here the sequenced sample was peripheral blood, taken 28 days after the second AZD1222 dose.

CDR3 bases: TGTGCCAGCAGCCTCCGTGAGGGTATGACTGAAGCTTTCTTT. This encodes CASSLREGMTEAFF. This sequence joins TRBV4-2 and TRBJ1-1; D is unresolved. The germline V gene has CDR1 LGHNA and CDR2 YNFKEQ. This CDR3 is built from 14 residues. Trimming left V 4 bases short and J 5 bases short, with 14 bases between.